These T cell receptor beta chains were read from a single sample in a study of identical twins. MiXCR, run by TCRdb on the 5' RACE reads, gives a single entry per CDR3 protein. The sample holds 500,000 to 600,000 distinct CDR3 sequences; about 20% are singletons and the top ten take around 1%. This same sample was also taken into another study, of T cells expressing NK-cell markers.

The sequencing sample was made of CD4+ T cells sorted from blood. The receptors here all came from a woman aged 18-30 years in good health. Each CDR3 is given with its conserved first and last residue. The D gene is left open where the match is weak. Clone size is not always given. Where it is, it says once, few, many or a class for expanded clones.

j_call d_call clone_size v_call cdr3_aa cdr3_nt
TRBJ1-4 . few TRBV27 CASSPFQREKLFF TGTGCCAGCAGCCCCTTCCAGCGGGAAAAACTGTTTTTT
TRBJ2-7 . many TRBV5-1 CASSYGLTNYEQYF TGCGCCAGCAGCTACGGACTAACCAATTACGAGCAGTACTTC
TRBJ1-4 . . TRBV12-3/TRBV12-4 CASSSPIREKLFF TGTGCCAGCAGTTCCCCAATACGGGAAAAACTGTTTTTT
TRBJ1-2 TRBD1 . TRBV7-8 CASSPRTGADYGYTF TGTGCCAGCAGCCCCCGGACAGGGGCGGACTATGGCTACACCTTC
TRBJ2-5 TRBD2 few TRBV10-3 CAISAGGFQETQYF TGTGCCATCAGTGCGGGAGGGTTTCAGGAGACCCAGTACTTC
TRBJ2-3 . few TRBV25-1 CASFQDTQYF TGTGCCAGCTTTCAAGATACGCAGTATTTT
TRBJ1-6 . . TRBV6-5 CASSYPNSPLHF TGTGCCAGCAGTTACCCAAATTCACCCCTCCACTTT
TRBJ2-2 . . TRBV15 CATSRDLGANTGELFF TGTGCCACCAGCAGAGATCTTGGGGCGAACACCGGGGAGCTGTTTTTT
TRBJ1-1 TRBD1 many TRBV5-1 CASSPPGTGSTEAFF TGCGCCAGCAGCCCCCCTGGGACAGGGAGTACTGAAGCTTTCTTT
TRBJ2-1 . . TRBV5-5 CASSLGTGQPYNEQFF TGTGCCAGCAGCCTCGGTACGGGACAACCCTACAATGAGCAGTTCTTC
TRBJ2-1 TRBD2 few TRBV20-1 CSASEAGGPASYNEQFF TGCAGTGCTAGTGAGGCGGGGGGGCCCGCCTCGTACAATGAGCAGTTCTTC
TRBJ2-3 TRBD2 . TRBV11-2 CASSLTGGVADTQYF TGTGCCAGCAGCTTGACGGGAGGTGTGGCAGATACGCAGTATTTT
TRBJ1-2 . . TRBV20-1 CSARLGKSYGYTF TGCAGTGCTAGGCTCGGAAAGAGTTATGGCTACACCTTC
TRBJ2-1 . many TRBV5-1 CASSLGGTRYYNEQFF TGCGCCAGCAGCTTGGGAGGGACTCGATACTACAATGAGCAGTTCTTC
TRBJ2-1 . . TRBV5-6 CASSSRGTGFGNEQFF TGTGCCAGCAGCTCGAGGGGAACAGGGTTCGGGAATGAGCAGTTCTTC
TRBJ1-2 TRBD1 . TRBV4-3 CASSQDQGGYGYTF TGCGCCAGCAGCCAAGATCAGGGGGGTTATGGCTACACCTTC
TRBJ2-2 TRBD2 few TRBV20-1 CSALTSGNTGELFF TGCAGTGCTCTGACTAGCGGGAACACCGGGGAGCTGTTTTTT
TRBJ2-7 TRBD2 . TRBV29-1 CSVEERGSTYEQYF TGCAGCGTTGAGGAGCGGGGGTCCACCTACGAGCAGTACTTC
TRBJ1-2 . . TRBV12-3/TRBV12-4 CASRPTGWAPSEGYTF TGTGCCAGCAGACCGACAGGCTGGGCCCCCTCGGAGGGCTACACCTTC
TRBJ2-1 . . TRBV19 CASSSPVRLRDEQFF TGTGCCAGTAGTAGCCCGGTCAGGTTACGCGATGAGCAGTTCTTC
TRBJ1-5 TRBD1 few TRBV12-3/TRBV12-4 CASRLGQGANQPQHF TGTGCCAGCAGACTCGGACAGGGGGCGAATCAGCCCCAGCATTTT
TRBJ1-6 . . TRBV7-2 CASSLVGNSPLHF TGTGCCAGCAGCTTAGTTGGGAATTCACCCCTCCACTTT
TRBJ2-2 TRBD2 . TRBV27 CASSSPSGTHGELFF TGTGCCAGCAGTTCACCTAGCGGGACCCACGGGGAGCTGTTTTTT
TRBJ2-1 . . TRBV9 CASSVVGTDVSYNEQFF TGTGCCAGCAGCGTAGTAGGTACAGATGTCTCCTACAATGAGCAGTTCTTC
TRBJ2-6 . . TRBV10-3 CAISTISGANVLTF TGTGCCATCAGTACTATCTCTGGGGCCAACGTCCTGACTTTC
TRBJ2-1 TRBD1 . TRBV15 CATSRDWDRAHEQFF TGTGCCACCAGCAGAGATTGGGACAGGGCCCATGAGCAGTTCTTC
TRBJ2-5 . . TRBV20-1 CSASGSPRETQYF TGCAGTGCTAGCGGGAGTCCCCGAGAGACCCAGTACTTC
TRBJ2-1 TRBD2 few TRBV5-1 CASSISGGVYNEQFF TGCGCCAGCAGCATCAGCGGGGGAGTTTACAATGAGCAGTTCTTC
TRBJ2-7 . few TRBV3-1 CASSQLDRNEQYF TGTGCCAGCAGCCAACTCGACAGAAACGAGCAGTACTTC
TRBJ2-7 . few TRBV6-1 CASRGSGRDIYEQYF TGTGCCAGCAGGGGATCCGGTAGGGACATCTACGAGCAGTACTTC
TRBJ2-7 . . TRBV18 CASSPLVRHEQYF TGTGCCAGCTCACCACTCGTTCGTCACGAGCAGTACTTC
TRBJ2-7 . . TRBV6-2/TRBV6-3 CASSAGGMRYEQYF TGTGCCAGCAGCGCAGGGGGGATGAGATACGAGCAGTACTTC
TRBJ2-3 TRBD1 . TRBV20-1 CSARGTQGATDTQYF TGCAGTGCTAGAGGGACACAGGGGGCCACAGATACGCAGTATTTT
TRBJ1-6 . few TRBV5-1 CASSLERSPLHF TGCGCCAGCAGCCTTGAACGTTCACCCCTCCACTTT
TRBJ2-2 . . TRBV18 CASSPRDKLFF TGTGCCAGCTCGCCCAGGGATAAGCTGTTTTTT
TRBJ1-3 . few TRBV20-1 CSAKEAREVNTIYF TGCAGTGCTAAAGAGGCCAGGGAGGTAAACACCATATATTTT
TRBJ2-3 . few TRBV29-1 CSVVGAGRTDTQYF TGCAGCGTTGTGGGGGCCGGGCGCACAGATACGCAGTATTTT
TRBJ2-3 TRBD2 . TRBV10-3 CAATSGSTDTQYF TGTGCCGCGACTAGCGGGAGCACAGATACGCAGTATTTT
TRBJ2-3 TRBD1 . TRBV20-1 CSAYPRGRTDTQYF TGCAGTGCTTACCCCAGGGGGCGCACAGATACGCAGTATTTT
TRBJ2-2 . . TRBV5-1 CASSNQGAPGTGELFF TGCGCCAGCAGCAACCAGGGTGCCCCGGGCACCGGGGAGCTGTTTTTT
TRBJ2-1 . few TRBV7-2 CASRPWLTRHNEQFF TGTGCCAGCAGGCCCTGGCTTACGCGCCACAATGAGCAGTTCTTC
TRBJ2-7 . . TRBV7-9 CASSFYGRGYEQYF TGTGCCAGCAGCTTTTATGGTCGGGGGTACGAGCAGTACTTC
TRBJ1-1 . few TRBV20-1 CSAREQGHEAFF TGCAGTGCTAGAGAACAGGGACATGAAGCTTTCTTT
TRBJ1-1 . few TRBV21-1 CASSMKNTEAFF TGTGCCAGCAGCATGAAGAACACTGAAGCTTTCTTT
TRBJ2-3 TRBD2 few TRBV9 CASSPTSGGPDTQYF TGTGCCAGCAGCCCTACTAGCGGGGGGCCAGATACGCAGTATTTT
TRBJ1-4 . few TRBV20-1 CSARFPGQKLFF TGCAGTGCGAGGTTCCCGGGGCAAAAACTGTTTTTT
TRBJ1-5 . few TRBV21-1 CASSKGGHRGQPQHF TGTGCCAGCAGCAAAGGGGGACATCGGGGGCAGCCCCAGCATTTT
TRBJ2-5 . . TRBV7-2 CASSLGEQETQYF TGTGCCAGCAGCTTAGGCGAGCAAGAGACCCAGTACTTC
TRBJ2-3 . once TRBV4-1 CASSQDSPSDTQYF TGCGCCAGCAGCCAAGATTCGCCCTCAGATACGCAGTATTTT
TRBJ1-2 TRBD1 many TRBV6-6 CASRERQGYGYTF TGTGCCAGCAGGGAGCGACAGGGCTATGGCTACACCTTC
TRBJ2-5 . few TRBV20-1 CSPLERRETQYF TGCAGTCCTTTAGAGCGGAGGGAGACCCAGTACTTC
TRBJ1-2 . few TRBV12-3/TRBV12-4 CASTLRRGLTILSGYTF TGTGCCAGCACTCTACGCCGGGGCCTCACCATTCTGTCTGGCTACACCTTC
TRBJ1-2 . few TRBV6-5 CASSYSAGVGYTF TGTGCCAGCAGTTACTCGGCCGGGGTCGGCTACACCTTC
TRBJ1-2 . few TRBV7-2 CASSFSGDGGYTF TGTGCCAGCAGCTTTTCAGGGGATGGTGGCTACACCTTC
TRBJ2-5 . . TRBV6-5 CASSYRQYQETQYF TGTGCCAGCAGTTACAGGCAGTACCAAGAGACCCAGTACTTC
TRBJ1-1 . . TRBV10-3 CAISETGITEAFF TGTGCCATCAGTGAGACAGGGATCACTGAAGCTTTCTTT
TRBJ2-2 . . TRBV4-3 CASSLERGLATGELFF TGCGCCAGCAGCCTTGAACGGGGGCTGGCTACCGGGGAGCTGTTTTTT